This T cell receptor beta chain comes out of a study of blood T cell repertoires in COVID-19. Background on the study: Spain, Italy and the United States supplied samples that represented acute and convalescent COVID-19.

Living in about two dozen US areas, the participants were between about 18 and 100 years of age. In the original processing: By means of reference gene primer amplification, nucleated cell counts were estimated. Produced via immunoSEQ multiplex PCR; TCRdb's table is partial and in-frame only. That table is the source of V, J and clone size, and D and trimming were worked out from the DNA. The table shows roughly 280,000 clones, with about 87% occurring only once. CDR1 and CDR2 (germline): SGHTA, FQGNSA. Trimming removed 5 bases from V and 3 bases from J; junction bases left unmatched: 14. There are 17 residues in the CDR3.

The sample taken for sequencing was PBMCs or T cells enriched from blood (not recorded which). This receptor was identified in a woman aged 50 to 60 who had recovered from COVID-19. The V and J genes are TRBV7-2 and TRBJ2-3; 7 bases are shared with TRBD2. The CDR3 here is CASSPVGGRSRTDTQYF. The CDR3 DNA reads as TGTGCCAGCAGCCCAGTGGGGGGGAGAAGTCGGACAGATACGCAGTATTTT.